The 4 T cell receptor beta chains below all came from one sample that was sequenced in a study of T cell responses to AZD1222 COVID-19 vaccine. Only in-frame clones appear in the TCRdb table, and some are missing; sequencing was by immunoSEQ multiplex PCR. The table includes 150,000 to 200,000 clones, roughly 90% detected once. Specimen: peripheral blood, collected 28 days after the second AZD1222 dose. The receptors derive from an adult who received the AZD1222 COVID-19 vaccine.

The chain has TRBV19 and TRBJ1-2; TRBD1 matches 9 bases. This CDR3 is built from 15 residues. V lost 5 bases to trimming and J lost 0 bases; unmatched junction nucleotides: 4. CDR1 is LNHDA, CDR2 SQIVND, per germline (reference sequence). This CDR3 is CASSLGQGANYGYTF. For the CDR3, the DNA is TGTGCCAGTAGTTTGGGACAGGGAGCTAACTATGGCTACACCTTC.

This rearrangement joins TRBV6-5 to TRBJ1-2; TRBD1 matches 8 bases. The ends lost 7 bases at V and 2 bases at J; junction bases unmatched: 9. The CDR3 totals 15 residues. The germline V gene has CDR1 MNHEY and CDR2 SVGAGI. CDR3 residues: CASIHTGTGNYGYTF. The CDR3 DNA reads TGTGCCAGCATTCATACCGGGACAGGAAACTATGGCTACACCTTC.

On this clone: One end of the junction is discordant with germline, which a read error may explain. The genes are TRBV12-3 or TRBV12-4 and TRBJ1-2, with 10 nucleotides matching TRBD1. CDR3 length equals 13 residues. The CDR3 here is CASSTIGQGETNF. CDR3 nucleotide sequence: TGTGCCAGCAGTACCATCGGACAGGGGGAAACTAACTTC.

This clone was detected only once. The chain carries TRBV6-5 and TRBJ1-5, with D possibly matching TRBD1 (6 bases). This CDR3 spans 14 amino acids. The ends were cut back, 8 bases at V and 4 bases at J, with 15 bases in the middle. Germline V gives CDR1 MNHEY, CDR2 SVGAGI. CDR3 sequence: CASHTGPENQPQHF. The CDR3 DNA reads TGTGCCAGCCACACAGGGCCAGAGAATCAGCCCCAGCATTTT.